This entry lists 10 T cell receptor beta chains sequenced from one sample in a study of T cell responses to AZD1222 COVID-19 vaccine. Assay: immunoSEQ multiplex PCR; the TCRdb copy retains only in-frame clones and omits some. The sample contains around 130,000 clones, over 75% of which appear only once. The sequencing here drew on peripheral blood, taken on day 0 of AZD1222 vaccination. Receptors originate from an adult in good health.

The rearrangement uses TRBV24-1 and TRBJ1-1, with a tentative D call TRBD1 (5 bases). This CDR3 region has 15 residues. Per germline, CDR1 KGHDR and CDR2 SFDVKD. V gave up 5 bases and J gave up 10 bases, with 22 bases separating them. This chain's CDR3 is CATSGTAGFPSGAFF. CDR3 DNA sequence: TGTGCCACCAGTGGCACGGCAGGGTTTCCGAGTGGAGCTTTCTTT.

V gene TRBV5-1 combines with J gene TRBJ1-1; TRBD1 matches at 8 bases. The CDR3 covers 13 residues. Germline assignment: CDR1 SGHRS and CDR2 YFSETQ. Trimming removed 4 bases from V and 8 bases from J; junction bases left unmatched: 7. CDR3 coding DNA: TGCGCCAGCAGCCTCGGACAGGGCATCGAAGCTTTCTTT. Translating gives CASSLGQGIEAFF.

The chain is built from TRBV7-9 and TRBJ2-5; 11 nucleotides line up with TRBD1. The V gene end was trimmed by 5 bases and the J gene end by 5 bases; junction bases not matched to a gene: 10. The CDR3 is made up of 16 amino acids. CDR1 SEHNR and CDR2 FQNEAQ come from the germline V gene (reference sequence). CDR3 nucleotide sequence: TGTGCCAGCAGCCTCAGAGGACAGGGGGCTTTCGAGACCCAGTACTTC. Translating it yields CASSLRGQGAFETQYF. Complete variable domain (other parts from reference TRBV7-9 and TRBJ2-5): DTGVSQNPRHKITKRGQNVTFRCDPISEHNRLYWYRQTLGQGPEFLTYFQNEAQLEKSRLLSDRFSAERPKGSFSTLEIQRTEQGDSAMYLCASSLRGQGAFETQYFGPGTRLLVL.

This chain links TRBV7-2 with TRBJ2-3; TRBD2 aligns across 12 bases. The CDR3 runs 17 residues. CDR1 SGHTA and CDR2 FQGNSA come from the germline V gene. Trimming removed 3 bases from V and 4 bases from J; junction bases left unmatched: 8. CDR3 nucleotides: TGTGCCAGCAGCTTCCGGCCTAGCGGGAGGGCCCCAGATACGCAGTATTTT. It is translated as CASSFRPSGRAPDTQYF. Complete variable domain (other parts from reference TRBV7-2 and TRBJ2-3): GAGVSQSPSNKVTEKGKDVELRCDPISGHTALYWYRQSLGQGLEFLIYFQGNSAPDKSGLPSDRFSAERTGGSVSTLTIQRTQQEDSAVYLCASSFRPSGRAPDTQYFGPGTRLTVL.

The CDR3 loop is CAWRVAGNYGYTF. In DNA form, the CDR3 reads TGTGCCTGGAGAGTGGCAGGGAACTATGGCTACACCTTC. V usage is TRBV30 and J usage is TRBJ1-2, with D maybe TRBD1 (5 bases). Germline values: CDR1 GTSNPN, CDR2 SVGIG (reference sequence). The CDR3 runs to 13 residues. The V end was cut by 3 bases, the J end by 2 bases, with 10 bases between. The full variable domain, completed using reference TRBV30 and TRBJ1-2, is SQTIHQWPATLVQPVGSPLSLECTVEGTSNPNLYWYRQAAGRGLQLLFYSVGIGQISSEVPQNLSASRPQDRQFILSSKKLLLSDSGFYLCAWRVAGNYGYTFGSGTRLTVV.

This clone has a single count. Other DNA sequences in the same sample also yield this CDR3. This chain links TRBV6-5 with TRBJ1-1; unclear D gene. V dropped 0 bases and J dropped 3 bases, with 11 bases sitting between them. Germline CDR1 is MNHEY and CDR2 is SVGAGI. The CDR3 runs 15 residues. The CDR3 loop reads CASSYSALRDTEAFF. The CDR3 DNA sequence: TGTGCCAGCAGTTACTCCGCTCTTCGGGACACTGAAGCTTTCTTT.

V and J are TRBV7-2 and TRBJ1-1, with a tentative D call TRBD1 (6 bases). The CDR3 is made up of 15 amino acids. Germline assignment: CDR1 SGHTA and CDR2 FQGNSA. The V end was cut by 0 bases, the J end by 2 bases, with 10 bases between. DNA of the CDR3: TGTGCCAGCAGCTTAGCGCGGACAGAAAACACTGAAGCTTTCTTT. Translation: CASSLARTENTEAFF. The full variable domain, with the rest looked up from reference TRBV7-2 and TRBJ1-1, is GAGVSQSPSNKVTEKGKDVELRCDPISGHTALYWYRQSLGQGLEFLIYFQGNSAPDKSGLPSDRFSAERTGGSVSTLTIQRTQQEDSAVYLCASSLARTENTEAFFGQGTRLTVV.

The chain recombines TRBV3-1 (or the pseudogene TRBV3-2) with TRBJ1-2; tentatively, D is TRBD1 (6 bases). Trimming shortened V by 3 bases and J by 7 bases, and 9 bases separated the two germline ends. The CDR3 consists of 12 residues. From germline, CDR1 is LGHDT and CDR2 YNNKEL (reference sequence). This CDR3 is CASSQGAGGYTF. In nucleotides, the CDR3 is TGTGCCAGCAGCCAGGGGGCGGGTGGCTACACCTTC.

This clone was counted many times. The J gene is TRBJ2-7, the V gene TRBV6-5; TRBD2 aligns across 7 bases. V lost 7 bases to trimming and J lost 4 bases; unmatched junction nucleotides: 10. Germline V gene sequence: CDR1 MNHEY, CDR2 SVGAGI. This CDR3 contains 14 residues. This chain's CDR3 is CASTTGTNPYEQYF. CDR3 sequence (DNA): TGTGCCAGCACTACCGGGACTAACCCATACGAGCAGTACTTC.

This rearrangement joins TRBV6-2 or TRBV6-3 to TRBJ1-2; D not resolved. Germline lookup yields CDR1 MNHEY and CDR2 SVGEGT. The CDR3 is 12 residues long. Deletions cut 5 bases from V and 5 bases from J, with 9 bases between. The CDR3 coding sequence is TGTGCCAGCAGTACGTCCCCTTATGGCTACACCTTC. This codes for CASSTSPYGYTF.